This T cell receptor (beta chain) derives from a study of beta chain features in type 1 diabetes. Study-wide context: Sorted cells from all samples, numbering roughly 100,000,000, were examined.

Study-wide findings and caveats: Significant though moderate, a shortening of TCRB CDR3s appeared in all four CD4+ subsets of Type 1 diabetes patients. Resolution of whether HLA type affects TCRB rearrangement was not achieved here.

Sorted CD4+ subsets: naive, central memory, regulatory, stem cell-like memory (CD45RO/CCR7/CD25/CD127/CD95/CD27 panel). Isolated RNA was reverse transcribed in full, so expressed TCRB transcripts were sequenced. Read counts averaged about 3.57 million for samples of naive, central memory and regulatory T cells. Assay used: immunoSEQ multiplex PCR; TCRdb lists only in-frame clones, some missing. The sample yields 500,000 to 850,000 clones, about 14% seen once. CDR3 length: 15 amino acids. From germline, CDR1 is SGHRS and CDR2 YFSETQ. The ends were cut back, 4 bases at V and 2 bases at J, with 16 bases in the middle. This clone has a handful of counts. Its antigen remains unidentified.

The specimen was naive CD4+ T cells from blood. This TCR was recovered from a man between 18 and 35 years old with type 1 diabetes. The chain carries TRBV5-1 and TRBJ2-7, with D maybe TRBD1 (6 bases). This CDR3 reads CASSLTGTQTYEQYF. CDR3 nucleotide sequence: TGCGCCAGCAGCCTCACCGGGACACAGACCTACGAGCAGTACTTC.